Detailed here is one TCR beta chain. This sample was included in a study of T cells expressing NK-cell markers. The overall study: Eight donors were sequenced, of whom seven were HCMV-seropositive, while the remaining one was HCMV-seronegative.

The germline CDR1 and CDR2 sequences are SGHTA and FQGNSA. The CDR3 consists of 17 residues. TCR beta cDNA was made by 5'RACE template switching with UMIs. From its re-call of the 5' RACE reads, TCRdb lists each CDR3 protein once, without DNA. Its listing shows about 380,000 distinct CDR3 sequences. The sequencing sample was made of blood T cells: a sorted CD56 or NKG2C T cell subset, CD4+ or CD8+ T cells, or bulk PBMC T cells (not recorded which). This TCR came from a man aged 18 to 70 in good health. The chain joins TRBV7-2 to TRBJ2-5; the TCRdb D gene call, TRBD2, has no DNA to confirm it. The CDR3 region is CASSLGASGGSQETQYF.